The subject of this entry is one T cell receptor beta chain. No antigen is known for it. Trimming cost V 1 base and J 1 base, with 8 bases left between them. There are 15 residues in the CDR3. Germline V gene lookup returns CDR1 MDHEN and CDR2 SYDVKM. This record comes from a study of vaccination and CD4 T cells after COVID-19. The Oncomine TCR Beta short-read assay generated sequence data from the DNA of cultured CD4+ T cells. In TCRdb, the PCR reads were re-called with MiXCR into one record per CDR3 protein. The table lists about 20,000 distinct CDR3 sequences, around 60% of them singletons, with 8% to 9% in the top ten. Treatment defined: approximately nine-day PBMC culture with coronavirus spike peptide pools or control peptides (ViraFEST assay).

This receptor was taken from a human donor who had recovered from COVID-19. The chain joins TRBV28 to TRBJ1-5; no firm D call. The sample here was CD4+ T cells from blood, cultured in vitro, taken after SARS-CoV-2 vaccination. This CDR3 is CASSLSGISNQPQHF. The CDR3 bases are TGTGCCAGCAGTTTATCGGGGATAAGCAATCAGCCCCAGCATTTT. Drawing the rest from reference TRBV28 and TRBJ1-5, the complete variable domain is DVKVTQSSRYLVKRTGEKVFLECVQDMDHENMFWYRQDPGLGLRLIYFSYDVKMKEKGDIPEGYSVSREKKERFSLILESASTNQTSMYLCASSLSGISNQPQHFGDGTRLSIL.